The clone carrying this T cell receptor (beta chain) is judged medium-sized. Its antigen is as yet unknown. The data were obtained in a study of metastatic and nonmetastatic thyroid tumors. Not a single patient had been given any form of treatment at any point before undergoing thyroid surgery. Study results and limitations: Reports indicated that malignant thyroid tumors showed significantly higher TCR beta diversity than benign nodules did, in blood and tumor.

Original analysis: To classify distant metastasis in papillary thyroid cancer, a model was built from CDR3 differences across clinicopathological groups. TCRdb re-called the PCR reads via MiXCR. It is TCRdb's table, rather than the study itself, that gives the V and J calls and clone size. The sample comprises about 31,000 clones, roughly 19% of which are singletons, and 22% rests with the top ten. This CDR3 comprises 12 residues. V was shortened by 7 bases and J by 7 bases, with 8 bases between the two germline ends. In germline, CDR1 is MNHNS, CDR2 SASEGT. The TCR sequence derives from a female donor with papillary thyroid cancer or a benign thyroid nodule (not recorded which). Some clones in this sample may be carry-over from other donors' samples. The source material was blood. This rearrangement joins TRBV6-1 to TRBJ1-6, with D uncertain. CDR3 nucleotides: TGTGCCAGCACCAAGGGCAATTCACCCCTCCACTTT. It encodes CASTKGNSPLHF.